The present T cell receptor (beta chain) was sequenced within a study of identical twins. Study observations and caveats: Twin pairs had excess sharing that was weaker in beta out-of-frame sequences.

V was clipped by 4 bases and J by 5 bases; unmatched bases: 12. Germline CDR1 is SGDLS and CDR2 is YYNGEE. This CDR3 contains 16 residues. TCRdb reprocessed the 5' RACE reads via MiXCR and lists one record per CDR3 protein. The sample lists about 700,000 distinct CDR3 sequences, less than 10% seen once, with more than 0.75% in the top ten. Notes on this clonotype: Its antigen is not known.

These data are also associated with another study on yellow fever vaccine responses in identical twins. From that paper: Twins' vaccine T cell responses reportedly seemed partly convergent and partly personalized.

Material for sequencing was PBMCs. The rearrangement links TRBV9 to TRBJ2-7; 10 positions agree with TRBD1. This clonotype originated in a woman aged 18-29 years in good health. This CDR3 is CASSPTRTGGSNEQYF. DNA of the CDR3: TGTGCCAGCAGCCCTACTCGGACAGGGGGGTCCAACGAGCAGTACTTC.